A single sample gave rise to the 21 T cell receptor beta chains below, sequenced in a study of OX40 agonist ivuxolimab in advanced cancers. Library creation used the immunoSEQ multiplex PCR assay. TCRdb stores this immuneACCESS table with in-frame sequences only. Part of the clones is absent; in the studies checked, under half of the shortfall reflects unresolved V genes, and no reason is known for the rest. The sample includes tens of thousands of clones, with over 85% observed a single time. The ten top clones hold roughly 0.17% of the sample. The sample consisted of CD4+ or CD8+ T cells sorted from blood, taken in a trial of the OX40 agonist ivuxolimab. The source is an adult with an advanced solid tumor such as melanoma, head and neck, liver or kidney cancer.

The V and J genes are TRBV6-6 and TRBJ1-2; the D is unclear. This CDR3 has 12 residues. Germline lookup yields CDR1 MNHNY and CDR2 SVGAGI (reference sequence). V lost 2 bases and J lost 4, with 5 bases in between. CDR3: CASSYGSYGYTF. Written as DNA, the CDR3 is TGTGCCAGCAGTTACGGAAGCTATGGCTACACCTTC.

The rearrangement links TRBV28 to TRBJ2-3, with TRBD2 matching 10 bases. The germline V gene encodes CDR1 MDHEN and CDR2 SYDVKM. V shed 9 bases and J 2 bases; nucleotides not matched to a gene: 2. The CDR3 loop spans 13 amino acids. The CDR3: CASGLAVTDTQYF. The CDR3 bases are TGTGCCAGTGGACTAGCGGTCACAGATACGCAGTATTTT.

The V call is TRBV6-1, the J call TRBJ2-7; D is possibly TRBD2 (5 bases). Trimming took off 1 base at V and 5 bases at J, with 6 bases between the two ends. Looked up from germline, CDR1 is MNHNS and CDR2 is SASEGT. The CDR3 is made up of 12 amino acids. The CDR3 DNA is TGTGCCAGCAGTGAAGTGGGAGACGAGCAGTACTTC. The encoded protein is CASSEVGDEQYF.

The J gene is TRBJ1-1, the V gene TRBV4-2, with 11 nucleotides matching TRBD1. J lost 2 bases, V lost 4 bases, and 12 bases had no gene match. This CDR3 spans 18 amino acids. Germline lookup yields CDR1 LGHNA and CDR2 YNFKEQ. The CDR3 nucleotides are TGTGCCAGCAGCCCGGGATCGGGACAGGGGGGTCCAAACACTGAAGCTTTCTTT. Translation gives CASSPGSGQGGPNTEAFF.

The J gene is TRBJ2-7, the V gene TRBV28, with D maybe TRBD1 (5 bases). Per germline, CDR1 MDHEN and CDR2 SYDVKM. V gave up 3 bases and J gave up 3 bases, with 12 bases separating them. The CDR3 spans 14 residues. CDR3 nucleotide sequence: TGTGCCAGCAGTTTCCAGGGTTGGGGCTACGAGCAGTACTTC. This codes for CASSFQGWGYEQYF.

This chain connects TRBV10-1 to TRBJ2-3, with 8 bases identical to TRBD1. Germline-derived CDR1 and CDR2 are WNHNN and SYGVQD (reference sequence). V was pared by 8 bases and J by 4 bases, with 11 bases of the junction left unmatched. CDR3 size: 15 residues. The CDR3 spells CASGSGRGHADTQYF. CDR3 DNA: TGCGCCAGCGGTTCGGGCAGGGGGCATGCAGATACGCAGTATTTT.

The chain couples TRBV7-2 to TRBJ2-7, with D uncertain. CDR3 length: 13 residues. Germline values: CDR1 SGHTA, CDR2 FQGNSA. Trimming removed 3 bases from V and 4 bases from J, with 10 bases in between. In nucleotides, the CDR3 is TGTGCCAGCAGCTTCATTGTTGGGTACGAGCAGTACTTC. Residues: CASSFIVGYEQYF.

This chain joins TRBV19 and TRBJ1-5, with 10 bases aligning to TRBD1. The CDR3 loop spans 15 amino acids. Germline CDR1 LNHDA, CDR2 SQIVND (reference sequence). J lost 4 bases, V lost 4 bases, and 4 bases had no gene match. Here the CDR3 reads CASSTTGQGNQPQHF. The CDR3 DNA follows: TGTGCCAGTAGTACCACGGGACAGGGGAATCAGCCCCAGCATTTT.

The chain couples TRBV2 to TRBJ1-3; no clear D. The V gene's germline CDR1 is SNHLY and CDR2 FYNNEI. Deletions cut 3 bases from V and 2 bases from J, with 5 bases between. The CDR3 length is 13 residues. CDR3 sequence reads: CASSDLAGNTIYF. The DNA of the CDR3 is TGTGCCAGCAGTGACTTAGCTGGAAACACCATATATTTT.

The V and J genes are TRBV29-1 and TRBJ1-2; D not certain. Germline lookup yields CDR1 SQVTM and CDR2 ANQGSEA. CDR3 length equals 11 residues. V gave up 1 base and J gave up 6 bases, with 6 bases separating them. DNA of the CDR3: TGCAGCGTTGAAGGTCCGGATGGCTACACCTTC. Protein sequence: CSVEGPDGYTF.

This rearrangement joins TRBV4-1 to TRBJ2-3, with D hard to call. This CDR3 is built from 12 residues. Germline-derived CDR1 and CDR2 are MGHRA and YSYEKL. The V and J ends lost 1 base and 5 bases respectively, with 4 bases between them. CDR3 nucleotides: TGCGCCAGCAGCCAAGTGGGAGATACGCAGTATTTT. Translating it yields CASSQVGDTQYF.

The V and J genes are TRBV5-1 and TRBJ2-1; the match to TRBD2 covers 11 bases. The CDR3 consists of 20 residues. Trimming took 5 bases from V and 8 from J; bases not matched to a gene: 24. Germline lookup yields CDR1 SGHRS and CDR2 YFSETQ. CDR3 in DNA: TGCGCCAGCAGGGATCCACAAAGTCCCCCCCCGGCTAGCGGGAGGTATGAGCAGTTCTTC. Residues: CASRDPQSPPPASGRYEQFF.

This rearrangement joins TRBV5-5 to TRBJ2-1, with 10 bases aligning to TRBD1. The CDR3 length is 17 residues. Germline lookup yields CDR1 SGHKS and CDR2 YYEKEE (reference sequence). The junction had 10 bases not matched to a gene; V was cut back by 0 bases and J by 7 bases. In DNA form, the CDR3 reads TGTGCCAGCAGCTTGGGGCCCGACAGGGGGCCAAGGAATGAGCAGTTCTTC. It is translated as CASSLGPDRGPRNEQFF.

The CDR3 loop is CASRLGYEQYF. The DNA for the CDR3 is TGTGCCAGCAGACTTGGGTACGAGCAGTACTTC. The chain couples TRBV7-2 to TRBJ2-7; D not resolved. CDR1 is SGHTA, CDR2 FQGNSA, per germline. The CDR3 covers 11 residues. Trimming stripped 6 bases from V and 4 bases from J, with 7 bases between.

This chain uses TRBV7-9 with TRBJ1-2; D unresolved. V was trimmed by 3 bases and J by 4 bases, leaving 12 bases between them. Germline lookup yields CDR1 SEHNR and CDR2 FQNEAQ (reference sequence). The CDR3 covers 14 residues. The CDR3 DNA follows: TGTGCCAGCAGCTTCGGCACACCAGGCTATGGCTACACCTTC. Protein product: CASSFGTPGYGYTF.

V usage is TRBV6-5 and J usage is TRBJ1-4; 11 nucleotides agree with TRBD1. The germline gives CDR1 MNHEY, CDR2 SVGAGI. V trimming: 5 bases; J trimming: 7 bases; junction bases outside the gene matches: 3. The CDR3 contains 14 residues. CDR3 region: CASSTGQGAEKLFF. In DNA form, the CDR3 reads TGTGCCAGCAGTACCGGACAGGGGGCTGAAAAACTGTTTTTT.

J is TRBJ2-2 and V is TRBV2; 11 bases line up with TRBD1. The ends lost 7 bases at V and 4 bases at J; junction bases unmatched: 8. This CDR3 comprises 16 residues. CDR1 and CDR2 from the germline V gene are SNHLY and FYNNEI. The CDR3 here is CASTWKGTGGTGELFF. Here the CDR3 DNA reads TGTGCCAGCACGTGGAAGGGGACAGGGGGCACCGGGGAGCTGTTTTTT.

The chain uses TRBV10-3 and TRBJ2-7, with TRBD1 matching over 7 bases. Germline assignment: CDR1 ENHRY and CDR2 SYGVKD. This CDR3 region has 15 residues. Trimming removed 2 bases from V and 0 bases from J; junction bases left unmatched: 4. The CDR3 nucleotides are TGTGCCATCAGTGAGGCGACAGGGTCCTCCTACGAGCAGTACTTC. Protein product: CAISEATGSSYEQYF.

This chain connects TRBV30 to TRBJ1-3; D may be TRBD1 (6 bases). Germline V CDR1 and CDR2: GTSNPN, SVGIG (reference sequence). The V and J ends lost 1 base and 2 bases respectively, with 15 bases between them. This CDR3 has 16 amino acids. CDR3 loop: CAWSDLDRFTGNTIYF. CDR3 DNA sequence: TGTGCCTGGAGTGACCTCGACAGGTTTACTGGAAACACCATATATTTT.

The CDR3 region has the DNA TGTGCCAGCAGTCTCCGGACAGCCCCACGTGCAACTAATGAAAAACTGTTTTTT. Translating gives CASSLRTAPRATNEKLFF. The chain couples TRBV27 to TRBJ1-4; TRBD1 might be the D (6 bases). V was pared by 5 bases and J by 0 bases, with 19 bases between. CDR3 size: 18 residues. Germline V gene lookup returns CDR1 MNHEY and CDR2 SMNVEV (reference sequence).

V usage is TRBV15 and J usage is TRBJ2-7, with 15 bases lining up with TRBD2. V trimming: 5 bases; J trimming: 3 bases; junction bases outside the gene matches: 8. Germline values: CDR1 LNHNV, CDR2 YYDKDF (reference sequence). The CDR3 covers 17 residues. The CDR3 region is CATSHRPGLAGGYEQYF. The DNA for the CDR3 is TGTGCCACCAGCCACCGCCCGGGACTAGCGGGAGGCTACGAGCAGTACTTC. The complete variable domain, with remaining parts taken from reference TRBV15 and TRBJ2-7, reads DAMVIQNPRYQVTQFGKPVTLSCSQTLNHNVMYWYQQKSSQAPKLLFHYYDKDFNNEADTPDNFQSRRPNTSFCFLDIRSPGLGDTAMYLCATSHRPGLAGGYEQYFGPGTRLTVT.